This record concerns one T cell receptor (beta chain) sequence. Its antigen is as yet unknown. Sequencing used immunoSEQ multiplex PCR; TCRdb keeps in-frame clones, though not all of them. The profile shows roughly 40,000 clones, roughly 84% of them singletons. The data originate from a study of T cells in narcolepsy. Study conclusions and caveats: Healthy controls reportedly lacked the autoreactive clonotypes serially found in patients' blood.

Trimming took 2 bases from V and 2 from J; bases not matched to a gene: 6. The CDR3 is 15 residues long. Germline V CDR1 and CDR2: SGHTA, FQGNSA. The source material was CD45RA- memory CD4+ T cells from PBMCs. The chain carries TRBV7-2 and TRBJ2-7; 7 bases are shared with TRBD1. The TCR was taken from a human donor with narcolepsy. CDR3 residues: CASSLLPGQTYEQYF. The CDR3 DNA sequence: TGTGCCAGCAGCTTACTCCCGGGACAGACCTACGAGCAGTACTTC.